This TCR beta chain was documented in a study of blood T cell repertoires in COVID-19. Study summary: Sites across the United States, Italy and Spain contributed samples from acute and convalescent COVID-19. T cells, B-cell-depleted T cells, or PBMCs supplied cDNA or gDNA.

Source study methods: It was from reference gene primer amplification that nucleated cell counts were estimated. Some clones are missing from TCRdb's copy, which holds only in-frame ones; the method was immunoSEQ multiplex PCR. Clone size and the V and J calls come from that table; the DNA yielded D and trimming. This sample yields some 260,000 clones, of which about 68% are seen a single time; about 3.5% belongs to the top ten. The CDR3 spans 14 residues. Germline V gene sequence: CDR1 SGDLS, CDR2 YYNGEE. The ends were cut back, 0 bases at V and 1 base at J, with 7 bases in the middle. The V and J genes are TRBV9 and TRBJ1-2; D gene unclear. The TCR originated in a woman older than 75 with acute or convalescent COVID-19. Sequenced sample: peripheral blood. In DNA form, the CDR3 reads TGTGCCAGCAGCGTAGCTCTTTTTAACTATGGCTACACCTTC. Translating it yields CASSVALFNYGYTF.